Listed below are T cell receptor beta chains from one sample, sequenced in a study of T cells in Graves' hyperthyroidism and ophthalmopathy. TCRdb processed the multiplex PCR reads anew with MiXCR; each CDR3 protein has one entry. The sample carries 330,000 or so distinct CDR3 sequences, about a sixth recorded once. The sequencing input was blood. These TCRs come from a woman aged 40 to 50 with Graves' ophthalmopathy. Both conserved end residues are part of each CDR3. The order of the fields is V gene, J gene, clone size, D gene, CDR3 DNA, CDR3 protein. D genes are given only for firm matches. The size field is filled for only some rows; it gives once, few, many or a size class.

v_call: TRBV24-1
j_call: TRBJ2-3
clone_size: many
d_call: NA
cdr3_nt: TGTGCCACCAGTGATTTAGGCCCAGGGAGAACAGATACGCAGTATTTT
cdr3_aa: CATSDLGPGRTDTQYF

v_call: TRBV6-1
j_call: TRBJ1-1
clone_size: many
d_call: NA
cdr3_nt: TGTGCCAGCACCCCCGGGGGGACCTGGAGTACTGAAGCTTTCTTT
cdr3_aa: CASTPGGTWSTEAFF

v_call: TRBV7-2
j_call: TRBJ2-1
clone_size: few
d_call: NA
cdr3_nt: TGTGCCAGCAGCTTAGTGAGGGCCTCCTACAATGAGCAGTTCTTC
cdr3_aa: CASSLVRASYNEQFF

v_call: TRBV11-1
j_call: TRBJ2-2
clone_size: many
d_call: TRBD2
cdr3_nt: TGTGCCAGCAGCTCGATACTAGCGGGAGTAGGTCACGGGGAGCTGTTTTTT
cdr3_aa: CASSSILAGVGHGELFF

v_call: TRBV6-5
j_call: TRBJ2-3
clone_size: many
d_call: TRBD2
cdr3_nt: TGTGCCAGCAGTTACTCCGCTAGCGGGAGCACAGATACGCAGTATTTT
cdr3_aa: CASSYSASGSTDTQYF

v_call: TRBV5-1
j_call: TRBJ2-5
clone_size: NA
d_call: NA
cdr3_nt: TGCGCCAGCAGCTTGGAGGTGACGAAAGAGACCCAGTACTTC
cdr3_aa: CASSLEVTKETQYF

v_call: TRBV27
j_call: TRBJ1-5
clone_size: few
d_call: NA
cdr3_nt: TGTGCCAGCAGACCCGGGACGCATAGCAATCAGCCCCAGCATTTT
cdr3_aa: CASRPGTHSNQPQHF

v_call: TRBV6-2/TRBV6-3
j_call: TRBJ2-7
clone_size: NA
d_call: NA
cdr3_nt: TGTGCCAGCAGTTACCCTCAGGGGATCTCCTACGAGCAGTACTTC
cdr3_aa: CASSYPQGISYEQYF

v_call: TRBV19
j_call: TRBJ2-4
clone_size: many
d_call: NA
cdr3_nt: TGTGCCAGTAGGACGGGAAATGCCAAAAACATTCAGTACTTC
cdr3_aa: CASRTGNAKNIQYF

v_call: TRBV6-2/TRBV6-3
j_call: TRBJ1-2
clone_size: many
d_call: NA
cdr3_nt: TGTGCCAGCATGAATTCAGATGGGCGAGGCTACACCTTC
cdr3_aa: CASMNSDGRGYTF

v_call: TRBV6-1
j_call: TRBJ1-3
clone_size: many
d_call: TRBD1
cdr3_nt: TGTGCCAGCAGTCTCGGACAGGCTGGAAACACCATATATTTT
cdr3_aa: CASSLGQAGNTIYF

v_call: TRBV6-1
j_call: TRBJ2-7
clone_size: NA
d_call: TRBD2
cdr3_nt: TGTGCCAGCAGTCCGGGACTAGCCCGCTCCTACGAGCAGTACTTC
cdr3_aa: CASSPGLARSYEQYF

v_call: TRBV7-2
j_call: TRBJ2-2
clone_size: many
d_call: NA
cdr3_nt: TGTGCCAGCAGCTTAGCGAGCTGGTATGGGGCCGGGGAGCTGTTTTTT
cdr3_aa: CASSLASWYGAGELFF

v_call: TRBV27
j_call: TRBJ2-5
clone_size: many
d_call: NA
cdr3_nt: TGTGCCAGCAGTTTATGGGCAGGGAGAGAAGAGACCCAGTACTTC
cdr3_aa: CASSLWAGREETQYF

v_call: TRBV19
j_call: TRBJ1-5
clone_size: many
d_call: NA
cdr3_nt: TGTGCCAGTACCTGGAGCAATCAGCCCCAGCATTTT
cdr3_aa: CASTWSNQPQHF

v_call: TRBV3-1
j_call: TRBJ2-5
clone_size: many
d_call: TRBD1
cdr3_nt: TGTGCCAGCAGCCGTAAGATGTCCTGGGACAGGGGGCGAGGAGGAGAGACCCAGTACTTC
cdr3_aa: CASSRKMSWDRGRGGETQYF

v_call: TRBV29-1
j_call: TRBJ2-7
clone_size: many
d_call: TRBD2
cdr3_nt: TGCAGCGTTGCGCAGGGACTAGCGGGAGGTAACTCCTACGAGCAGTACTTC
cdr3_aa: CSVAQGLAGGNSYEQYF

v_call: TRBV28
j_call: TRBJ2-5
clone_size: many
d_call: TRBD1
cdr3_nt: TGTGCCAGCAGCGACAGGGGAAGGAGGGAGACCCAGTACTTC
cdr3_aa: CASSDRGRRETQYF

v_call: TRBV6-5
j_call: TRBJ2-7
clone_size: many
d_call: NA
cdr3_nt: TGTGCCAGCAGCCTCCGGGGAGCGGTCCAGCCCTACGAGCAGTACTTC
cdr3_aa: CASSLRGAVQPYEQYF

v_call: TRBV6-1
j_call: TRBJ2-5
clone_size: NA
d_call: NA
cdr3_nt: TGTGCCAGCAGTGATCACGGCGGAGCCCAAGAGACCCAGTACTTC
cdr3_aa: CASSDHGGAQETQYF

v_call: TRBV6-2/TRBV6-3
j_call: TRBJ2-7
clone_size: many
d_call: TRBD2
cdr3_nt: TGTGCCAGCAGTTTAAGGGCAGCGGGAGCGTACGAGCAGTACTTC
cdr3_aa: CASSLRAAGAYEQYF

v_call: TRBV28
j_call: TRBJ1-1
clone_size: many
d_call: NA
cdr3_nt: TGTGCCAGCAGTCCCAGGGGTTGGGGCACTGAAGCTTTCTTT
cdr3_aa: CASSPRGWGTEAFF

v_call: TRBV6-2/TRBV6-3
j_call: TRBJ2-7
clone_size: many
d_call: NA
cdr3_nt: TGTGCCAGCAGTTACTGGGCCACCTCCTACGAGCAGTACTTC
cdr3_aa: CASSYWATSYEQYF

v_call: TRBV7-8
j_call: TRBJ1-1
clone_size: NA
d_call: NA
cdr3_nt: TGTGCCAGCAGCCTAATCACCGGGGAAATGAACACTGAAGCTTTCTTT
cdr3_aa: CASSLITGEMNTEAFF

v_call: TRBV11-2
j_call: TRBJ2-7
clone_size: many
d_call: NA
cdr3_nt: TGTGCCAGCAGCTCCTCGGTTAGTTTCTACGAGCAGTACTTC
cdr3_aa: CASSSSVSFYEQYF

v_call: TRBV6-1
j_call: TRBJ2-7
clone_size: many
d_call: TRBD1
cdr3_nt: TGTGCCAGCAAATTGACAGGGTTTTCCTACGAGCAGTACTTC
cdr3_aa: CASKLTGFSYEQYF

v_call: TRBV9
j_call: TRBJ1-5
clone_size: many
d_call: NA
cdr3_nt: TGTGCCAGCAGCGCGGGGATGGGGGGAACGAGCAATCAGCCCCAGCATTTT
cdr3_aa: CASSAGMGGTSNQPQHF

v_call: TRBV6-1
j_call: TRBJ1-5
clone_size: NA
d_call: NA
cdr3_nt: TGTGCCAGCAGACCAGTCGGGCGGGGGTTGGGTCAGCCCCAGCCTTTT
cdr3_aa: CASRPVGRGLGQPQPF

v_call: TRBV27
j_call: TRBJ1-2
clone_size: many
d_call: NA
cdr3_nt: TGTGCCAGCAGTCCCCTTCGACGGCAATATGGCTACACCTTC
cdr3_aa: CASSPLRRQYGYTF

v_call: TRBV6-1
j_call: TRBJ2-5
clone_size: many
d_call: NA
cdr3_nt: TGTGCCAGCGCTCAGGCGGATTGGACTGATCAAGAGACCCAGTACTTC
cdr3_aa: CASAQADWTDQETQYF

v_call: TRBV11-1
j_call: TRBJ2-2
clone_size: many
d_call: TRBD1
cdr3_nt: TGTGCCAGCAGCTCGGCCACCGGGACAGGCTTCACCGGGGAGCTGTTTTTT
cdr3_aa: CASSSATGTGFTGELFF

v_call: TRBV28
j_call: TRBJ1-5
clone_size: NA
d_call: NA
cdr3_nt: TGTGCCAGCAGTTTAACTGACAGCCCCAATCAGCCCCAGCATTTT
cdr3_aa: CASSLTDSPNQPQHF

v_call: TRBV5-1
j_call: TRBJ1-2
clone_size: NA
d_call: TRBD1
cdr3_nt: TGCGCCAGCAGCCCGGACAGGCTCTTTACCTATGGCTACACCTTC
cdr3_aa: CASSPDRLFTYGYTF

v_call: TRBV20-1
j_call: TRBJ2-7
clone_size: many
d_call: TRBD2
cdr3_nt: TGCAGTGCTCTGTCGGGACTAGCGGGAGGGCCAGGCGAGCAGTACTTC
cdr3_aa: CSALSGLAGGPGEQYF

v_call: TRBV27
j_call: TRBJ2-5
clone_size: many
d_call: NA
cdr3_nt: TGTGCCAGCAGTCCCTGGCAGGGGTCTTCAGAGACCCAGTACTTC
cdr3_aa: CASSPWQGSSETQYF

v_call: TRBV27
j_call: TRBJ1-2
clone_size: many
d_call: NA
cdr3_nt: TGTGCCAGCAGCCCAACGGGACATAACTATGGCTACACCTTC
cdr3_aa: CASSPTGHNYGYTF

v_call: TRBV6-5
j_call: TRBJ1-6
clone_size: NA
d_call: NA
cdr3_nt: TGTGCCAGCAGTTACTATGGGGATTCACCCCTCCACTTT
cdr3_aa: CASSYYGDSPLHF

v_call: TRBV12-3/TRBV12-4
j_call: TRBJ1-1
clone_size: once
d_call: TRBD1
cdr3_nt: TGTGCCAGCAGTTTAGCGGGACAGGGGGTAGCTTTCTTT
cdr3_aa: CASSLAGQGVAFF

v_call: TRBV6-2/TRBV6-3
j_call: TRBJ2-7
clone_size: NA
d_call: NA
cdr3_nt: TGTGCCACGGGACTTAAAAGCAAGCAGTACTTC
cdr3_aa: CATGLKSKQYF

v_call: TRBV20-1
j_call: TRBJ1-6
clone_size: NA
d_call: NA
cdr3_nt: TGCAGTGCTAGGGCTACCCGGCAGGGTAATTCACCCCTCCACTTT
cdr3_aa: CSARATRQGNSPLHF

v_call: TRBV4-1
j_call: TRBJ1-6
clone_size: many
d_call: TRBD1
cdr3_nt: TGCGCCAGCAGCCAGCTGCAAGCAGGGGGATCACCCCTCCACTTT
cdr3_aa: CASSQLQAGGSPLHF

v_call: TRBV20-1
j_call: TRBJ1-5
clone_size: many
d_call: NA
cdr3_nt: TGCAGTGCTAGTTCCGGACGCGGCAATCAGCCCCAGCATTTT
cdr3_aa: CSASSGRGNQPQHF

v_call: TRBV6-5
j_call: TRBJ2-5
clone_size: many
d_call: TRBD2
cdr3_nt: TGTGCCAGCACCCCACTAGCGGGAAAACAAGAGACCCAGTACTTC
cdr3_aa: CASTPLAGKQETQYF

v_call: TRBV6-2/TRBV6-3
j_call: TRBJ2-7
clone_size: NA
d_call: TRBD2
cdr3_nt: TGTGCCAGCAGGCCAGGAAGCGGGGGCTACGAGCAGTACTTC
cdr3_aa: CASRPGSGGYEQYF

v_call: TRBV5-1
j_call: TRBJ1-1
clone_size: many
d_call: NA
cdr3_nt: TGCGCCAGCAGCTACTCCACAGGGACGAACACTGAAGCTTTCTTT
cdr3_aa: CASSYSTGTNTEAFF

v_call: TRBV4-1
j_call: TRBJ1-1
clone_size: few
d_call: NA
cdr3_nt: TGCGCCAGCAGCCAAGATTTAGGAGGGACTGAAGCTTTCTTT
cdr3_aa: CASSQDLGGTEAFF

v_call: TRBV6-2/TRBV6-3
j_call: TRBJ2-7
clone_size: many
d_call: NA
cdr3_nt: TGTGCCAGCAGTTTTGACTACGAGCAGTACTTC
cdr3_aa: CASSFDYEQYF

v_call: TRBV27
j_call: TRBJ2-7
clone_size: many
d_call: NA
cdr3_nt: TGTGCCAGCAGTGCGCAAAACGGACAAGCCTGGAAGCAGTACTTC
cdr3_aa: CASSAQNGQAWKQYF

v_call: TRBV6-5
j_call: TRBJ1-1
clone_size: many
d_call: NA
cdr3_nt: TGTGCCAGCAGTTACCTAGGGGGCACTGAAGCTTTCTTT
cdr3_aa: CASSYLGGTEAFF

v_call: TRBV9
j_call: TRBJ2-2
clone_size: NA
d_call: NA
cdr3_nt: TGTCCCAGCAGCTCCGGGACAACGAACACCGGGGAGCTGTTTTTT
cdr3_aa: CPSSSGTTNTGELFF

v_call: TRBV27
j_call: TRBJ1-1
clone_size: many
d_call: NA
cdr3_nt: TGTGCCAGCAGTTTAGGTGGGCACACTGAAGCTTTCTTT
cdr3_aa: CASSLGGHTEAFF

v_call: TRBV7-2
j_call: TRBJ1-5
clone_size: NA
d_call: NA
cdr3_nt: TGTGCCAGCAGCTTACGACAGAATTATCAGCCCCAGCATTTT
cdr3_aa: CASSLRQNYQPQHF

v_call: TRBV6-5
j_call: TRBJ2-5
clone_size: NA
d_call: NA
cdr3_nt: TGTGCCAGCAGTTCCCGACTGGCTGAGGAGACCCAGTACTTC
cdr3_aa: CASSSRLAEETQYF

v_call: TRBV29-1
j_call: TRBJ2-7
clone_size: NA
d_call: NA
cdr3_nt: TGCAGCGTTGAAATGGGCTACGAGCAGTACTTC
cdr3_aa: CSVEMGYEQYF

v_call: TRBV6-5
j_call: TRBJ1-2
clone_size: many
d_call: TRBD1
cdr3_nt: TGTGCCAGCAGTTACCTTACACAGGGGACCGGGAACTATGGCTACACCTTC
cdr3_aa: CASSYLTQGTGNYGYTF